A selection of T cell receptor beta chains follows, all from one sample in a study of PD-1 blockade in classical Hodgkin lymphoma. Profiling relied on immunoSEQ multiplex PCR, and the TCRdb table lists in-frame clones only, not all of them. Of around 13,000 clones listed, under 85% are singletons. Sequences were derived from CD8+ T cells from blood, sampled at baseline. These receptors were collected from a human donor with classical Hodgkin lymphoma. Each CDR3 is given with its conserved first and last residue. A D gene is named only where the DNA matches it firmly. Clone size appears in some rows only: once, few, many, or a class for an expanded clone.

D: .; V: TRBV4-1; size: .; J: TRBJ1-3; DNA: TGCGCCAGCAGCCAAGATCAGGGCTCTGGAAACACCATATATTTT; CDR3: CASSQDQGSGNTIYF
D: .; V: TRBV27; size: .; J: TRBJ2-5; DNA: TGTGCCAGCAGTCCCCACATACAAGAGACCCAGTACTTC; CDR3: CASSPHIQETQYF
D: TRBD1; V: TRBV2; size: .; J: TRBJ1-1; DNA: TGTGCCATTACGACAGGGAGAACTGAAGCTTTCTTT; CDR3: CAITTGRTEAFF
D: .; V: TRBV30; size: .; J: TRBJ1-1; DNA: TGTGCCTGGAGTTCTGAGGTTATCACTGAAGCTTTCTTT; CDR3: CAWSSEVITEAFF
D: .; V: TRBV5-6; size: .; J: TRBJ2-7; DNA: TGTGCCAGCAGCCCCGGACATCTCTACGAGCAGTACTTC; CDR3: CASSPGHLYEQYF
D: .; V: TRBV9; size: .; J: TRBJ2-4; DNA: TGTGCCAGCAGCGCAGACAGGTTAGAAAACATTCAGTACTTC; CDR3: CASSADRLENIQYF
D: .; V: TRBV5-5; size: .; J: TRBJ2-7; DNA: TGTGCCAGCAGTCCGGCCTACGAGCAGTACTTC; CDR3: CASSPAYEQYF
D: .; V: TRBV15; size: .; J: TRBJ1-3; DNA: TGTGCCACCAGCAGAGATCTGGGGGGAGGTGGAAACACCATATATTTT; CDR3: CATSRDLGGGGNTIYF
D: .; V: TRBV25-1; size: .; J: TRBJ2-5; DNA: TGTGCCAGCAGTGACTGGGGTCAGGAAGAGACCCAGTACTTC; CDR3: CASSDWGQEETQYF
D: .; V: TRBV29-1; size: .; J: TRBJ1-4; DNA: TGCAGCGTTGAAGAGAGTGCAACTAATGAAAAACTGTTTTTT; CDR3: CSVEESATNEKLFF
D: .; V: TRBV5-8; size: .; J: TRBJ2-3; DNA: TGTGCCAGCAGCTTGGTATCCCCCAGGGGACCAGATACGCAGTATTTT; CDR3: CASSLVSPRGPDTQYF
D: .; V: TRBV13; size: few; J: TRBJ1-1; DNA: TGTGCCAGCAGATTCGGGGGCACTGAAGCTTTCTTT; CDR3: CASRFGGTEAFF
D: TRBD1; V: TRBV6-5; size: .; J: TRBJ1-2; DNA: TGTGCCAGCAGTGAGCAGGGGGGGGGCTATGGCTACACCTTC; CDR3: CASSEQGGGYGYTF
D: .; V: TRBV30; size: .; J: TRBJ1-5; DNA: TGTGCCTGGAGCTACACAGGAGGCAATCAGCCCCAGCATTTT; CDR3: CAWSYTGGNQPQHF
D: TRBD1; V: TRBV28; size: .; J: TRBJ1-6; DNA: TGTGCCAGCAGTCCGCAGACAGGGAGGTCCTATAATTCACCCCTCCACTTT; CDR3: CASSPQTGRSYNSPLHF
D: .; V: TRBV5-6; size: few; J: TRBJ2-7; DNA: TGTGCCAGCAGCTTGTGGGTAACATCCCCCTACGAGCAGTACTTC; CDR3: CASSLWVTSPYEQYF
D: TRBD1; V: TRBV6-5; size: .; J: TRBJ2-7; DNA: TGTGCCAGCAGTTACGGGACAGGGGTCGAGCAGTACTTC; CDR3: CASSYGTGVEQYF
D: .; V: TRBV6-1; size: .; J: TRBJ2-7; DNA: TGTGCCAGCAGTGAATTAATCAACGGGTTGGAGCAGTACTTC; CDR3: CASSELINGLEQYF
D: .; V: TRBV9; size: .; J: TRBJ1-5; DNA: TGTGCCAGCAGCGTAGAAGGGGATCAGCCCCAGCATTTT; CDR3: CASSVEGDQPQHF
D: .; V: TRBV5-6; size: .; J: TRBJ1-2; DNA: TGTGCCAGCAGCTTAGTACGGGCTAACTATGGCTACACCTTC; CDR3: CASSLVRANYGYTF
D: .; V: TRBV19; size: .; J: TRBJ2-7; DNA: TGTGCCAGTAGCACTACATCGACCTACGAGCAGTACTTC; CDR3: CASSTTSTYEQYF
D: .; V: TRBV7-8; size: once; J: TRBJ1-1; DNA: TGTGCCAGCAGCCAATATGGGGGAATCATGAACACTGAAGCTTTCTTT; CDR3: CASSQYGGIMNTEAFF
D: .; V: TRBV13; size: .; J: TRBJ2-5; DNA: TGTGCCAGCAGCTTTTCCGGGACCGGGCAAGAGACCCAGTACTTC; CDR3: CASSFSGTGQETQYF
D: .; V: TRBV30; size: .; J: TRBJ1-1; DNA: TGTGCCTGGAGTGTCGGGGTGAGGGACACTGAAGCTTTCTTT; CDR3: CAWSVGVRDTEAFF
D: TRBD1; V: TRBV11-2; size: large; J: TRBJ2-7; DNA: TGTGCCAGCAGCCCACCGGACAGGCTCTACGAGCAGTACTTC; CDR3: CASSPPDRLYEQYF
D: .; V: TRBV11-3; size: few; J: TRBJ2-3; DNA: TGTGCCAGCAGCTTTGGGGGGGCAGGGGCTAAAGATACGCAGTATTTT; CDR3: CASSFGGAGAKDTQYF
D: TRBD2; V: TRBV29-1; size: .; J: TRBJ2-2; DNA: TGCAGCGTTGGAAGTGTAGCGGGGGCAACAAACACCGGGGAGCTGTTTTTT; CDR3: CSVGSVAGATNTGELFF
D: .; V: TRBV19; size: .; J: TRBJ1-1; DNA: TGTGCCAGTAGGGGGCCAGGAGGTACTGAAGCTTTCTTT; CDR3: CASRGPGGTEAFF
D: .; V: TRBV5-5; size: .; J: TRBJ1-1; DNA: TGTGCCAGCAGCTTGGAGGGGGGTACTGAAGCTTTCTTT; CDR3: CASSLEGGTEAFF
D: TRBD1; V: TRBV10-3; size: once; J: TRBJ1-3; DNA: TGTGCCATCAGTGAGGCAGACAGGGGCTCTGGAAACACCATATATTTT; CDR3: CAISEADRGSGNTIYF
D: .; V: TRBV2; size: .; J: TRBJ1-5; DNA: TGTGCCAGCAGTGTCGGGACACCAAATCAGCCCCAGCATTTT; CDR3: CASSVGTPNQPQHF
D: .; V: TRBV7-9; size: .; J: TRBJ1-6; DNA: TGTGCCAGCAGCTCGCAGGGATCCGATTCACCCCTCCACTTT; CDR3: CASSSQGSDSPLHF
D: .; V: TRBV28; size: .; J: TRBJ2-1; DNA: TGTGCCAGTCAAGGTACAGCGAGAGACTACAATGAGCAGTTCTTC; CDR3: CASQGTARDYNEQFF
D: TRBD1; V: TRBV4-2; size: .; J: TRBJ2-7; DNA: TGTGCCAGCAGCCAAGGGACAGGAAGATACGAGCAGTACTTC; CDR3: CASSQGTGRYEQYF
D: TRBD1; V: TRBV5-1; size: few; J: TRBJ2-6; DNA: TGCGCCAGCGGAGGACAGGGTTCCTCTGGGGCCAACGTCCTGACTTTC; CDR3: CASGGQGSSGANVLTF
D: .; V: TRBV6-5; size: .; J: TRBJ1-1; DNA: TGTGCCAGCAGTGCTAGCTCTGAAGCTTTCTTT; CDR3: CASSASSEAFF
D: TRBD2; V: TRBV11-2; size: .; J: TRBJ2-1; DNA: TGTGCCAGCAGCTCGGGACTAGCGGGGGGGAGCTCCTACAATGAGCAGTTCTTC; CDR3: CASSSGLAGGSSYNEQFF
D: .; V: TRBV10-3; size: .; J: TRBJ1-2; DNA: TGTGCCATCAGTGGTGGGGACCACCTAGACTATGGCTACACCTTC; CDR3: CAISGGDHLDYGYTF
D: .; V: TRBV7-2; size: once; J: TRBJ2-7; DNA: TGTGCCAGCAGCTTAGGCATCACTGATTACGAGCAGTACTTC; CDR3: CASSLGITDYEQYF
D: .; V: TRBV28; size: .; J: TRBJ1-4; DNA: TGTGCCAGCAGTTTACAGGCGTTCAATGAAAAACTGTTTTTT; CDR3: CASSLQAFNEKLFF
D: .; V: TRBV6-1; size: few; J: TRBJ2-7; DNA: TGTGCCAGCAGTGACTGGACCTACGAGCAGTACTTC; CDR3: CASSDWTYEQYF
D: .; V: TRBV5-1; size: .; J: TRBJ2-1; DNA: TGCGCCAGCAGCAACCCCCGGGGCTCCAGGGGCAATGAGCAGTTCTTC; CDR3: CASSNPRGSRGNEQFF
D: .; V: TRBV11-2; size: .; J: TRBJ2-7; DNA: TGTGCCAGCAGCTTAGAGGGAACTGGAGAGCAGTACTTC; CDR3: CASSLEGTGEQYF
D: .; V: TRBV30; size: .; J: TRBJ2-6; DNA: TGTGCCTGGAGTGACGGGAGCTCTGGGGCCAACGTCCTGACTTTC; CDR3: CAWSDGSSGANVLTF